The clone carrying this T cell receptor (beta chain) has just a few counts. The antigen is undetermined. Individual cDNA molecules received unique molecular identifiers during library preparation. TCRdb used MiXCR to reprocess the 5' RACE reads, holding one entry per CDR3 protein. The sample has over 50,000 distinct CDR3 sequences, 7% to 10% seen once. The sample originates from a study of early T cells in non-severe SARS-CoV-2 infection. Whole-study context: Investigators sequenced bulk RNA drawn from unsorted whole blood, and chains remained unpaired. General study points: Private and CD4 specificities were missed by VDJdb matching, which favored anti-spike CD8 responses.

Sequencing input: whole blood. This TCR came from an adult who was a healthcare worker with PCR-confirmed SARS-CoV-2 infection or an uninfected control (not recorded which).

This chain's CDR3 is CSARDLLASYEQYF. The CDR3 nucleotides read TGCAGTGCTAGAGATTTACTAGCTTCCTACGAGCAGTACTTC. V and J are TRBV20-1 and TRBJ2-7, with D maybe TRBD2 (6 bases). The V gene lost 0 bases and the J gene lost 1 base, with 10 bases spanning the gap. This CDR3 region has 14 residues. In germline, CDR1 is DFQATT, CDR2 SNEGSKA (reference sequence).